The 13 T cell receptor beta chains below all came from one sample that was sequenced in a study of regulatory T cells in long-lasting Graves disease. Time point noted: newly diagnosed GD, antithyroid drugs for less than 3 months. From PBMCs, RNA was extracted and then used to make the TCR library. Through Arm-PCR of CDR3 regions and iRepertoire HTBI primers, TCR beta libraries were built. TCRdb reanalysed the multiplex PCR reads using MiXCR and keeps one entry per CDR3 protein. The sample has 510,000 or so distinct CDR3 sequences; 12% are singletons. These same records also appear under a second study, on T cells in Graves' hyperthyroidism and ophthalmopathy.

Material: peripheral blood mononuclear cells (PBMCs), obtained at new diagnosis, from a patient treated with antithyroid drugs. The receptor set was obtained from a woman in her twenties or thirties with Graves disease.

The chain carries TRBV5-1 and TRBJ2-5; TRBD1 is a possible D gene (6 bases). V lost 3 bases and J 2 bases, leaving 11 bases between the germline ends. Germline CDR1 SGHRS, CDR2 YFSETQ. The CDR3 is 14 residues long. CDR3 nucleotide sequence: TGCGCCAGCAGCTGGACAGATGGGCAAGAGACCCAGTACTTC. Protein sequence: CASSWTDGQETQYF.

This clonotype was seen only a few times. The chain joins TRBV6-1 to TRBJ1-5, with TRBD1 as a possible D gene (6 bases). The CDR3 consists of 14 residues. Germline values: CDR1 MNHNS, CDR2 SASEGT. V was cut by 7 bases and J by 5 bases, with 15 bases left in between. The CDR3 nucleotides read TGTGCCAGCACCGCGGACAGTCACCATCAGCCCCAGCATTTT. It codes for CASTADSHHQPQHF.

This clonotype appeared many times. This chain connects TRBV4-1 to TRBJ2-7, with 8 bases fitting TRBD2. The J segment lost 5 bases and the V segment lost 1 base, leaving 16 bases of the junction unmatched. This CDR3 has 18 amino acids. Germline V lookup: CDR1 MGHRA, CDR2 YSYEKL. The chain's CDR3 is CASSQVRAGLAGFHEQYF. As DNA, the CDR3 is TGCGCCAGCAGCCAAGTGAGAGCTGGGCTAGCGGGTTTCCACGAGCAGTACTTC.

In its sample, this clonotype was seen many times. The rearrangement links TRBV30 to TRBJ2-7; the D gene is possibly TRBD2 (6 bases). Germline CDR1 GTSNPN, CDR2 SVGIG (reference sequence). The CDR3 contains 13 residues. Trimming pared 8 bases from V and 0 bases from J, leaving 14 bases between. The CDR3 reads CAGLTRSSYEQYF. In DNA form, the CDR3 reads TGTGCCGGCCTGACTAGAAGCTCCTACGAGCAGTACTTC.

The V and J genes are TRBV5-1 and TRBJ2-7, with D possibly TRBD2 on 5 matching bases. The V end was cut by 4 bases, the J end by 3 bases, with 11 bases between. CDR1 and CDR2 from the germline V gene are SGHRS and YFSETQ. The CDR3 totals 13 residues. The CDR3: CASSSGSGYEQYF. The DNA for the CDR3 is TGCGCCAGCAGCAGTGGGAGCGGCTACGAGCAGTACTTC. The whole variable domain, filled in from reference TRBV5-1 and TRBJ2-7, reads KAGVTQTPRYLIKTRGQQVTLSCSPISGHRSVSWYQQTPGQGLQFLFEYFSETQRNKGNFPGRFSGRQFSNSRSEMNVSTLELGDSALYLCASSSGSGYEQYFGPGTRLTVT.

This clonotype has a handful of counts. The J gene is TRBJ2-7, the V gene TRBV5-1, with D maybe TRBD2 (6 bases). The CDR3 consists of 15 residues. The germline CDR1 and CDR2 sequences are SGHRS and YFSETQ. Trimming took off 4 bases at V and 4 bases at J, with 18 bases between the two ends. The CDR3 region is CASSTTSTTGYEQYF. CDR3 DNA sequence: TGCGCCAGCAGCACCACTAGCACCACCGGGTACGAGCAGTACTTC.

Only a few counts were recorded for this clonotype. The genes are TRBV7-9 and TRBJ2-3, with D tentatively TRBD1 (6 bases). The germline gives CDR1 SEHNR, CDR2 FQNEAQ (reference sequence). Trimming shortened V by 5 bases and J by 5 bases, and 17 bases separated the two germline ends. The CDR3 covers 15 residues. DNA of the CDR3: TGTGCCAGCAGCCCAACAGGGATATTAGGAGATACGCAGTATTTT. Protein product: CASSPTGILGDTQYF.

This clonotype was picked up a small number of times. In nucleotides, the CDR3 is TGCGCCAGCAGCTTAACCGGACTAGCGGGAGAAGTCGGGGAGCTGTTTTTT. The encoded protein is CASSLTGLAGEVGELFF. The rearrangement uses TRBV5-1 and TRBJ2-2; 13 nucleotides agree with TRBD2. Germline CDR1 reads SGHRS; CDR2 reads YFSETQ. The CDR3 totals 17 residues. V was pared by 2 bases and J by 7 bases, with 8 bases of the junction left unmatched.

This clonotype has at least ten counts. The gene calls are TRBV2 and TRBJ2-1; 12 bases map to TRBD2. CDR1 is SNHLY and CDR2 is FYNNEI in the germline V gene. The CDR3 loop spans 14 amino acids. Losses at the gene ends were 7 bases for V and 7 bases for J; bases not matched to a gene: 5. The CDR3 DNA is TGTGCCAGCAACAGACTAGCGGGGGATAATGAGCAGTTCTTC. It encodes CASNRLAGDNEQFF.

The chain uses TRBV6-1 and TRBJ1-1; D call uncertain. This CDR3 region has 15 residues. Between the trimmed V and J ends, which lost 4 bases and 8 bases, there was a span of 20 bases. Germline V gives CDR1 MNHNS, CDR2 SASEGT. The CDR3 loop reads CASSAGLTTRKEAFF. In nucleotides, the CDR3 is TGTGCCAGCAGTGCTGGGCTGACAACGAGAAAAGAAGCTTTCTTT.

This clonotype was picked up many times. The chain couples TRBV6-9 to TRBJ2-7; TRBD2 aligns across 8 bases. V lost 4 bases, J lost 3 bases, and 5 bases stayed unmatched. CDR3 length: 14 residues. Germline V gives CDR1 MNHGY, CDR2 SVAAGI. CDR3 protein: CASSFGRDGYEQYF. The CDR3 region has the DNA TGTGCCAGCAGTTTCGGGAGGGACGGCTACGAGCAGTACTTC.

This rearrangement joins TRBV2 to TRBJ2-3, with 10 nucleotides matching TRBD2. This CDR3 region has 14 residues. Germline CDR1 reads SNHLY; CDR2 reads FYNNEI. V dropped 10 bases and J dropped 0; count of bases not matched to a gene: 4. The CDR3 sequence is CATPGLASTDTQYF. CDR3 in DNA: TGTGCCACCCCGGGACTAGCGAGCACAGATACGCAGTATTTT. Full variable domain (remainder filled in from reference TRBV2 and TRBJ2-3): EPEVTQTPSHQVTQMGQEVILRCVPISNHLYFYWYRQILGQKVEFLVSFYNNEISEKSEIFDDQFSVERPDGSNFTLKIRSTKLEDSAMYFCATPGLASTDTQYFGPGTRLTVL.

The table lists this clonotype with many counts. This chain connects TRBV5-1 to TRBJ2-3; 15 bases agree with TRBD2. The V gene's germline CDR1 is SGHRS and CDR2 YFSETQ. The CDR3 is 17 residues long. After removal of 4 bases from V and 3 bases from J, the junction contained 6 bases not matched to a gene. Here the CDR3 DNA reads TGCGCCAGCAGCGTTGGGACTAGCGGGAGGACTACAGATACGCAGTATTTT. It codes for CASSVGTSGRTTDTQYF.